The 23 T cell receptor beta chains below were found in one sample sequenced in a study of T-cell reconstitution after alpha-beta-depleted transplantation in children. Library preparation (for TCRbeta) was performed with unique molecular identifiers. MiXCR, run by TCRdb on the PCR reads, gives a single entry per CDR3 protein. Of about 640,000 distinct CDR3 sequences in the sample, 16% are singletons; the top ten hold over 0.95%. The source material was PBMCs from the stem cell graft donor, sampled from the stem cell graft. These receptors all come from a human donor who donated a stem cell graft to a child with acute myeloid leukemia.

The table lists this clonotype with many counts. This CDR3 is CASSLDFTQYF. CDR3 DNA sequence: TGTGCCAGCAGCCTGGATTTTACGCAGTATTTT. The rearrangement links TRBV7-2 to TRBJ2-3; D not resolved. Germline V gene sequence: CDR1 SGHTA, CDR2 FQGNSA. Between the trimmed V and J ends, which lost 5 bases and 8 bases, there was a span of 8 bases. This CDR3 region has 11 residues.

The CDR3, as DNA: TGCAGTGCTGCCTCGGACAGGGGGGGGTACTCACCCCTCCACTTT. The encoded protein is CSAASDRGGYSPLHF. This rearrangement joins TRBV20-1 to TRBJ1-6; 10 bases agree with TRBD1. CDR3 size: 15 residues. Per the germline V gene, CDR1 is DFQATT and CDR2 is SNEGSKA (reference sequence). J gave up 10 bases and V 5 bases, and 11 bases lay outside the gene matches.

This clonotype has ten or more counts. The V gene is TRBV5-5, the J gene TRBJ2-3; weak D call: TRBD2 (5 bases). In germline, CDR1 is SGHKS, CDR2 YYEKEE (reference sequence). This CDR3 has 15 residues. Trimming left V 4 bases short and J 1 base short, with 13 bases between. The CDR3 loop reads CASSASRGGTDTQYF. The CDR3 coding sequence is TGTGCCAGCAGCGCTTCCCGGGGAGGCACAGATACGCAGTATTTT.

This clonotype has ten or more counts. This chain connects TRBV27 to TRBJ2-1, with 9 bases identical to TRBD2. The germline V gene encodes CDR1 MNHEY and CDR2 SMNVEV (reference sequence). The J segment lost 5 bases and the V segment lost 2 bases, leaving 10 bases of the junction unmatched. The CDR3 sequence is 17 residues long. Here the CDR3 reads CASSLPTASGVHNEQFF. The CDR3 nucleotides are TGTGCCAGCAGTTTACCCACGGCTAGCGGGGTCCACAATGAGCAGTTCTTC.

This clonotype appeared many times. The gene calls are TRBV6-4 and TRBJ2-7; 7 bases are a match to TRBD1. The CDR3 contains 14 residues. The germline gives CDR1 MRHNA, CDR2 SNTAGT. Trimming at V came to 4 bases and at J to 3 bases, leaving 6 bases not matched to a gene. CDR3 protein: CASSGDRKVYEQYV. In DNA form, the CDR3 reads TGTGCCAGCAGTGGGGACAGAAAGGTCTACGAGCAGTACGTC.

This clonotype was recorded a few times. CDR3 DNA: TGTGCCAGCAGCTTGTTTCCAGGGGGCGAGACCCAGTACTTC. Protein product: CASSLFPGGETQYF. The V and J genes are TRBV7-6 and TRBJ2-5; 8 bases agree with TRBD1. Germline V gene lookup returns CDR1 SGHVS and CDR2 FNYEAQ. CDR3 length: 14 amino acids. The ends lost 3 bases at V and 5 bases at J; junction bases unmatched: 5.

This clonotype showed up many times. The chain uses TRBV29-1 and TRBJ2-5; D remains unclear. The CDR3 consists of 11 residues. The V end was cut by 7 bases, the J end by 2 bases, with 8 bases between. Germline V lookup: CDR1 SQVTM, CDR2 ANQGSEA. The CDR3, as DNA: TGCAGCGCCCTGCTGCAAGAGACCCAGTACTTC. This sequence encodes CSALLQETQYF.

This clonotype came up a few times. The chain combines TRBV10-2 with TRBJ1-1; D is possibly TRBD1 (6 bases). Germline V gives CDR1 WSHSY, CDR2 SAAADI. V gave up 4 bases and J gave up 4 bases, with 16 bases separating them. The CDR3 is made up of 15 amino acids. The chain's CDR3 is CASSGGGKGSTEAFF. The CDR3 DNA reads TGCGCCAGCAGTGGAGGGGGGAAAGGGAGCACTGAAGCTTTCTTT.

This chain links TRBV4-1 with TRBJ1-1; D unresolved. Trimming pared 11 bases from V and 0 bases from J, leaving 13 bases between. Germline values: CDR1 MGHRA, CDR2 YSYEKL. This CDR3 has 13 residues. The CDR3 nucleotides read TGCGCCGGAAGACGGAACATGAACACTGAAGCTTTCTTT. Its translation is CAGRRNMNTEAFF.

This clonotype was counted at least ten times. This chain joins TRBV4-3 and TRBJ1-3, with D maybe TRBD1 (5 bases). This CDR3 is 13 amino acids long. Germline loops: CDR1 LGHNA, CDR2 YSLEER. V lost 4 bases to trimming and J lost 2 bases, with 6 bases between them. The CDR3 reads CASSPGPGNTIYF. In nucleotides, the CDR3 is TGCGCCAGCAGCCCAGGGCCTGGAAACACCATATATTTT.

This clonotype has a count of ten or more. J is TRBJ2-1 and V is TRBV20-1; 7 positions match TRBD1. The CDR3 contains 17 residues. Germline CDR1 is DFQATT and CDR2 is SNEGSKA (reference sequence). V lost 1 base, J lost 1 base, and 10 bases stayed unmatched. The CDR3 spells CSARALGQALSYNEQFF. CDR3 DNA: TGCAGTGCTAGAGCCCTTGGACAGGCCCTGTCCTACAATGAGCAGTTCTTC.

The sample holds a few counts of this clonotype. V and J are TRBV7-2 and TRBJ2-5; D ambiguous. Germline V lookup: CDR1 SGHTA, CDR2 FQGNSA. The CDR3 extends over 14 amino acids. Trimming stripped 3 bases from V and 1 base from J, with 9 bases between. CDR3 DNA sequence: TGTGCCAGCAGCTTTCAGACGGGCCAAGAGACCCAGTACTTC. This translates into CASSFQTGQETQYF.

This clonotype was found many times. The V and J genes are TRBV20-1 and TRBJ2-3; D tentatively fits TRBD1 or TRBD2 (5 bases each). Per the germline V gene, CDR1 is DFQATT and CDR2 is SNEGSKA (reference sequence). Trimming took off 3 bases at V and 0 bases at J, with 13 bases between the two ends. The CDR3 is 15 amino acids. The CDR3 is CSASTGLLSTDTQYF. The DNA for the CDR3 is TGCAGTGCTAGTACGGGGCTGCTAAGCACAGATACGCAGTATTTT.

This clonotype was seen more than once but under ten times. The chain has TRBV27 and TRBJ2-3; TRBD2 matches 8 bases. CDR1 is MNHEY, CDR2 SMNVEV, per germline (reference sequence). Trimming cost V 5 bases and J 3 bases; bases outside gene matches: 10. The CDR3 is made up of 16 amino acids. CDR3 coding DNA: TGTGCCAGCAGTACCCGGGGGGGGATTGGGACAGATACGCAGTATTTT. This codes for CASSTRGGIGTDTQYF.

This clonotype was detected only a few times. The chain recombines TRBV5-1 with TRBJ1-2; D is uncertain. The CDR3 is 13 residues long. Per the germline V gene, CDR1 is SGHRS and CDR2 is YFSETQ. The ends were cut back, 0 bases at V and 4 bases at J, with 7 bases in the middle. Written as DNA, the CDR3 is TGCGCCAGCAGCTTGGACAGAATCTATGGCTACACCTTC. As protein: CASSLDRIYGYTF.

This chain links TRBV18 with TRBJ1-1, with a tentative D call TRBD1 (5 bases). Trimming cost V 2 bases and J 5 bases, with 12 bases left between them. The CDR3 totals 14 residues. Germline V gives CDR1 KGHSH, CDR2 LQKENI. DNA of the CDR3: TGTGCCAGCTCACCAGAGAACGGGGGGACTGAAGCTTTCTTT. Translating gives CASSPENGGTEAFF.

This clonotype has a count of ten or more. This chain links TRBV10-3 with TRBJ2-3; 10 nucleotides line up with TRBD2. V was pared by 6 bases and J by 2 bases, with 8 bases of the junction left unmatched. There are 16 residues in the CDR3. CDR1 is ENHRY, CDR2 SYGVKD, per germline. The CDR3 region is CAISRTSGAITDTQYF. The CDR3 coding sequence is TGTGCCATCAGCCGAACTAGCGGGGCAATCACAGATACGCAGTATTTT.

At least ten counts were recorded for this clonotype. This sequence joins TRBV21-1 and TRBJ2-7; the D call in the table, TRBD1, was not verified against the DNA. TRBV21-1 is assigned pseudogene status. This CDR3 region has 16 residues. The CDR3 nucleotides read TGTGCCAGCATCGCAAACGTGGGGGACCGCTTCAACGAGCAGTACTTC. This gives the protein CASIANVGDRFNEQYF.

This clonotype was seen ten or more times. This chain joins TRBV7-2 and TRBJ1-1; a weak D match, TRBD1 (5 bases). This CDR3 has 11 amino acids. V was cut by 5 bases and J by 11 bases, with 12 bases left in between. Germline V lookup: CDR1 SGHTA, CDR2 FQGNSA. The DNA of the CDR3 is TGTGCCAGCAGCATCGGGACTCACGCTTTCTTT. This translates into CASSIGTHAFF.

The chain has TRBV12-3 or TRBV12-4 and TRBJ1-5; 8 nucleotides line up with TRBD1. The length of the CDR3 is 16 residues. V was pared by 5 bases and J by 2 bases, with 8 bases of the junction left unmatched. Here the CDR3 DNA reads TGTGCCAGCAGTCCCATGACAGGGGCGGGCAATCAGCCCCAGCATTTT. Its protein product is CASSPMTGAGNQPQHF.

The chain recombines TRBV27 with TRBJ2-1; D gene ambiguous. The length of the CDR3 is 12 residues. V lost 3 bases to trimming and J lost 15 bases, with 15 bases between them. CDR1 and CDR2 (germline): MNHEY, SMNVEV (reference sequence). Written as DNA, the CDR3 is TGTGCCAGCAGTTTTTCGGCCTCCACCCCGTTCTTC. As protein: CASSFSASTPFF.

The chain employs TRBV29-1 and TRBJ2-1; 7 positions agree with TRBD1. CDR1 and CDR2 from the germline V gene are SQVTM and ANQGSEA. V shed 8 bases, J shed 4 bases, and the junction held 8 bases outside the gene matches. This CDR3 region has 13 residues. For the CDR3, the DNA is TGCAGCCTGGCCCAGGGGGATTACAATGAGCAGTTCTTC. It yields the protein CSLAQGDYNEQFF.

This chain joins TRBV20-1 and TRBJ1-5; TRBD1 agrees at 10 bases. CDR3 size: 15 residues. The germline V gene has CDR1 DFQATT and CDR2 SNEGSKA (reference sequence). V gave up 0 bases and J gave up 5 bases; unmatched junction bases: 4. The CDR3, as DNA: TGCAGTGCTAGAGATCCGGGGACAGGGGATCAGCCCCAGCATTTT. This gives the protein CSARDPGTGDQPQHF.